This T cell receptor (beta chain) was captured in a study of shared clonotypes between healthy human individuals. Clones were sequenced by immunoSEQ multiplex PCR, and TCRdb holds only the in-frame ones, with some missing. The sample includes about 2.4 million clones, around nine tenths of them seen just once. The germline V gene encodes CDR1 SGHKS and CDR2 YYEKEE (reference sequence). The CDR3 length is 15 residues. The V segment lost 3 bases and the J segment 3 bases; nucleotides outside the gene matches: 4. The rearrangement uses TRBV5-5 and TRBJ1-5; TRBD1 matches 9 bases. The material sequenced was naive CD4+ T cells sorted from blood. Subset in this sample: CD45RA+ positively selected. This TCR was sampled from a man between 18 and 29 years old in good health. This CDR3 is CASSSGTGHNQPQHF. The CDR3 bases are TGTGCCAGCAGCTCGGGGACAGGGCACAATCAGCCCCAGCATTTT.